This TCR beta chain was sequenced for a study of shared clonotypes between healthy human individuals. Original handling: As immunoSEQ supplied junction-only sequences (without quality scores), filtering differed. The protocol was immunoSEQ multiplex PCR, while the TCRdb copy is restricted to in-frame clones and leaves out a portion. The D gene and trimming were derived from the DNA, and the V and J assignments and clone size from that table. This table has about 2.3 million clones, around 93% appearing once. Findings of the study overall: The study sampled only blood, and tissue repertoires likely differ. Generally, naive subsets (rather than memory subsets) showed larger estimated richness.

Germline CDR1 and CDR2: SGHTA and FQGTGA. This CDR3 has 13 amino acids. Deletions cut 5 bases from V and 4 bases from J, with 10 bases between. Only one count was recorded for this clone. The target antigen is unknown. The source material was naive CD4+ T cells from PBMCs. Subset reported: CD45RA+ positively selected. This clonotype originated in a man in his late teens or twenties in good health. Some clones in this sample may be carry-over from other donors' samples. This chain uses TRBV7-3 with TRBJ2-3; D is possibly TRBD1 or TRBD2 (6 bases each). CDR3 region: CASSQEGADTQYF. CDR3 DNA sequence: TGTGCCAGCAGCCAGGAGGGGGCAGATACGCAGTATTTT.